Included here is one T cell receptor (beta chain) sequence, with context. Which cohort a participant joined came from the clinical history participants gave. The CDR3 is made up of 24 amino acids. In germline, CDR1 is LGHDT, CDR2 YNNKEL (reference sequence). With V trimmed by 4 bases and J by 5 bases, 37 bases remained unmatched. Sequencing used immunoSEQ multiplex PCR; TCRdb keeps in-frame clones, though not all of them. This sample yields fewer than 200,000 clones, of which more than 65% are seen a single time; about 15% belongs to the top ten. The data derive from a study of blood T cell repertoires in COVID-19.

Sample: PBMCs or T cells enriched from blood (not recorded which). This receptor was identified in a man aged 50-60 years who had recovered from COVID-19. This sequence joins TRBV3-1 (or the pseudogene TRBV3-2) and TRBJ2-5; 7 bases match TRBD1. CDR3 amino acids: CASSRRSLGTALQETQSHRETQYF. The CDR3 nucleotides read TGTGCCAGCAGCCGCCGTTCTTTGGGGACAGCACTACAAGAGACCCAGTCCCACCGTGAGACCCAGTACTTC.